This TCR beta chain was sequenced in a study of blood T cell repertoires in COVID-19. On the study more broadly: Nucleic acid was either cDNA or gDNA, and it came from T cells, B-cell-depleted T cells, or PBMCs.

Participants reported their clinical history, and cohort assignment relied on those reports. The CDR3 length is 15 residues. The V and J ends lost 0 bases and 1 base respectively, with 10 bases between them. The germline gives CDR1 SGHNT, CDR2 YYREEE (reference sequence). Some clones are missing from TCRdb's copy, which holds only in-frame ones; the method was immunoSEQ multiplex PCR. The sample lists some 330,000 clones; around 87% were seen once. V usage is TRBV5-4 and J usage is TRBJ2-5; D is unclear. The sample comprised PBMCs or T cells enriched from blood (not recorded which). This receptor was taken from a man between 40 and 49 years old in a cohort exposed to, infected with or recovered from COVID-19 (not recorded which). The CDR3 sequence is CASSLGVQTQETQYF. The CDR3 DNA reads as TGTGCCAGCAGCTTGGGAGTACAGACCCAAGAGACCCAGTACTTC.